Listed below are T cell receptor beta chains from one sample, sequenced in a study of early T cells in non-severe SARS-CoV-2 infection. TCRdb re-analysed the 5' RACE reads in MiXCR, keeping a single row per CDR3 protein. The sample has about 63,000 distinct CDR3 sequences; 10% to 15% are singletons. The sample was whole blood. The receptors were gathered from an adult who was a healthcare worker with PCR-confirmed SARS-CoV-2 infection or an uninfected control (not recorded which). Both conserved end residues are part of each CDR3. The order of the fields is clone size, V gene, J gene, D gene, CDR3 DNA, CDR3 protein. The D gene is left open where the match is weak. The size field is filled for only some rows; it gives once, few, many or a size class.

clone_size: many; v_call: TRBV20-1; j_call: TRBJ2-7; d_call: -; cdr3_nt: TGCAGTGCTCGTGTGGGGTCCGAGCAGTACTTC; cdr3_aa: CSARVGSEQYF
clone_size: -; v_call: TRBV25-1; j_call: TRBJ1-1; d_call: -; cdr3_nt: TGTGCCAGCAGTGAACTTAACACTGAAGCTTTCTTT; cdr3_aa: CASSELNTEAFF
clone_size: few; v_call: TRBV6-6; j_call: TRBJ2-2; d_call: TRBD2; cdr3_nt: TGTGCCAGCAGTTCGAGCGGGGGAGACACCGGGGAGCTGTTTTTT; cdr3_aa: CASSSSGGDTGELFF
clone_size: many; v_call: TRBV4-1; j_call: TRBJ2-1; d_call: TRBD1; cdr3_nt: TGCGCCAGCAGCCAAGCGGGACAGGGGGATGAGCAGTTCTTC; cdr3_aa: CASSQAGQGDEQFF
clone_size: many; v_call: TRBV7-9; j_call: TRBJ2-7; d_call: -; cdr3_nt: TGTGCCAGCAGCTCCTCTCCAGGCTCCTACGAGCAGTACTTC; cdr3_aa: CASSSSPGSYEQYF
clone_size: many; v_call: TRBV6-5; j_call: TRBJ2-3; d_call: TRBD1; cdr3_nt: TGTGCCAGCAGTTACGGGACCAGACAGGGTAGTAATACGCAGTATTTT; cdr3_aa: CASSYGTRQGSNTQYF
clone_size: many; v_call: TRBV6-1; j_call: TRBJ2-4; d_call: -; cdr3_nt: TGTGCCAGCAGTGAGGCCACCCTAGCCAAAAACATTCAGTACTTC; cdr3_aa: CASSEATLAKNIQYF
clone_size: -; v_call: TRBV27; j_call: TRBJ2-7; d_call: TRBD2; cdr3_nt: TGTGCCAGCAGTCAACTTCCCGGGACTAGCGGGAGCTCCTACGAGCAGTACTTC; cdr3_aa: CASSQLPGTSGSSYEQYF
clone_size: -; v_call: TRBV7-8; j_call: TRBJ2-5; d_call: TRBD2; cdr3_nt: TGTGCCAGCAGCCAAGCGGGGGATACCCAAGAGACCCAGTACTTC; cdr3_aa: CASSQAGDTQETQYF
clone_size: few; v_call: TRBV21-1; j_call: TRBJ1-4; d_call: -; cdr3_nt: TGTGCCAGCAGCAAAGCGAGGCACAGGAGGAATGAAAAACTGTTTTTT; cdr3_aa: CASSKARHRRNEKLFF
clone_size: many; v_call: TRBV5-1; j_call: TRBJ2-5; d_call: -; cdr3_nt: TGCGCCAGCAGCTCAGGGACTGAGGGGGAGACCCAGTACTTC; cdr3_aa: CASSSGTEGETQYF
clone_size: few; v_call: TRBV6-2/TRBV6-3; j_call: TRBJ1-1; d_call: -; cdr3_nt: TGTGCCAGCAGCCAACCGTTGGAAACTGAAGCTTTCTTT; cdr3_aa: CASSQPLETEAFF
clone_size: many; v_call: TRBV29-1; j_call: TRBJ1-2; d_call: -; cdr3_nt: TGCAGCGTCCCGACCACTGGGATCTATGGCTACACCTTC; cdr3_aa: CSVPTTGIYGYTF
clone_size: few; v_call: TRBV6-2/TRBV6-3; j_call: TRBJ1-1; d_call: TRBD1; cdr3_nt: TGTGCCAGCAGTCCTCCCGGGACAGCGAGCACTGAAGCTTTCTTT; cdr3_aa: CASSPPGTASTEAFF
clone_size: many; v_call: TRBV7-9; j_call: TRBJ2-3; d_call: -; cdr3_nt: TGCGCCAGCAGCTCTTCGACAGATACGCAGTATTTT; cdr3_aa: CASSSSTDTQYF
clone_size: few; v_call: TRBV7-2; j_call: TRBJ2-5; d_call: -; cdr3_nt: TGTGCCAGCAGCCGCGACATAGAGACCCAGTACTTC; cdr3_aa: CASSRDIETQYF
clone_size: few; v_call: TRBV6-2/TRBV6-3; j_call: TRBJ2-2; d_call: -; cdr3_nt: TGTGCCAGCAACCCTGGGGCCCTGAACACCGGGGAGCTGTTTTTT; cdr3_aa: CASNPGALNTGELFF
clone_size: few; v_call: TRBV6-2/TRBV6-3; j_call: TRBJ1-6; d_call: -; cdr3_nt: TGTGCCAGCAGTTACGACGGCGGTTTATCCTCACCCCTCCACTTT; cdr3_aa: CASSYDGGLSSPLHF
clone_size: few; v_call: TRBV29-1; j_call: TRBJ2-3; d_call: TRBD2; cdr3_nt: TGCAGCGTTGAAGCTAGCGGGGGGGGAGATACGCAGTATTTT; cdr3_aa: CSVEASGGGDTQYF
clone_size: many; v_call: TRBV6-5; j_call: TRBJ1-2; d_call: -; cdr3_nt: TGTGCCAGCAGTACATCCTGGGGGGCGTATGGCTACACCTTC; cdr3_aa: CASSTSWGAYGYTF
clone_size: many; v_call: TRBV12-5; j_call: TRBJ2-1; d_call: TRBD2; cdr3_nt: TGTGCTAGTGGTTTGGTAAATCTAGCGGGGGTCAGCAATGAGCAGTTCTTC; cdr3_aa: CASGLVNLAGVSNEQFF
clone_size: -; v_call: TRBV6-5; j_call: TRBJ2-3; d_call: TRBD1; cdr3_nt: TGTGCCAGCAGGACAGGGGGTCGGAGCACAGATACGCAGTATTTT; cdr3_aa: CASRTGGRSTDTQYF
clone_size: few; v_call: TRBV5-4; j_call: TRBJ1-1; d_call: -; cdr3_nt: TGTGCCAGCAGCTTGGCGGGGTCCCCTGAAGCTTTCTTT; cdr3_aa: CASSLAGSPEAFF
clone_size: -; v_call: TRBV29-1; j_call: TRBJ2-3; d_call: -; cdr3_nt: TGCAGCGTTGAGGGGGGCCGTAAAACAGATACGCAGTATTTT; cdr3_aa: CSVEGGRKTDTQYF
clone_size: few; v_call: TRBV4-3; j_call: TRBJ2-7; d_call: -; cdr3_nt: TGCGCCAGCAGCCGAGACAGTAACTCCTACGAGCAGTACTTC; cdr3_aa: CASSRDSNSYEQYF
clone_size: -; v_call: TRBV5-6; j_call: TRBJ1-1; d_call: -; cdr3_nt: TGTGCCAGCAGCTTGCGGCGACAGAACACTGAAGCTTTCTTT; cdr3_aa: CASSLRRQNTEAFF
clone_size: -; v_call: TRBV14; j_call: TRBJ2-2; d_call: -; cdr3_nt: TGTGCCAGCAGCCAAGATCGGGCGGGGGAGCTGTTTTTT; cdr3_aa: CASSQDRAGELFF
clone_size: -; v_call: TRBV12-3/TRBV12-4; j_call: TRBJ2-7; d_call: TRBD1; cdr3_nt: TGTGCCAGCAGTGCGGACAGGGTCGCCACCTACGAGCAGTACTTC; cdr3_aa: CASSADRVATYEQYF
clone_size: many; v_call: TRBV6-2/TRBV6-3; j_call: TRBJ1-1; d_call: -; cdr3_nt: TGTGCCAGCAGTTACTCTGGGGGCACTGAAGCTTTCTTT; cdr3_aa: CASSYSGGTEAFF
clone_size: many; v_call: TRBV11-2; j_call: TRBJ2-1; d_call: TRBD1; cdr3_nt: TGTGCCAGCAGCAAGCGGGACAGGGAGGTCAATGAGCAGTTCTTC; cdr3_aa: CASSKRDREVNEQFF
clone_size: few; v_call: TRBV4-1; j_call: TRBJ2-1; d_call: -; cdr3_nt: TGCGCCAGCAGCCAAGTTGATTTGGGGTTTACGTACAATGAGCAGTTCTTC; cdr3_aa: CASSQVDLGFTYNEQFF
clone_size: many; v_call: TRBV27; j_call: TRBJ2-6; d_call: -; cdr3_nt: TGTGCCAGCAGTTTCCAGGGATCCAACGTCCTGACTTTC; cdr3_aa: CASSFQGSNVLTF
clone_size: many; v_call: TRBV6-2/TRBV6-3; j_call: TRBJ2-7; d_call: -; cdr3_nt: TGTGCCAGCAGTTATTGGGGGAACCACGAGCAGTACTTC; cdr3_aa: CASSYWGNHEQYF
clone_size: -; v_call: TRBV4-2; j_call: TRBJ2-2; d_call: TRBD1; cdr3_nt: TGTGCCAGCAGCCAAGATCGATCAGGGGGCGTTATCGGGGAGCTGTTTTTT; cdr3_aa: CASSQDRSGGVIGELFF
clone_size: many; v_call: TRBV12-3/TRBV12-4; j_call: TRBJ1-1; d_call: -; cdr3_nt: TGTGCCATCCGCTTGGCGAACACTGAAGCTTTCTTT; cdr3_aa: CAIRLANTEAFF
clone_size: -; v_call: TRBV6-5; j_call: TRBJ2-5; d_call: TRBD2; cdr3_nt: TGTGCCAGCTGGACTAGCGGGGGACAAGAGACCCAGTACTTC; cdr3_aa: CASWTSGGQETQYF
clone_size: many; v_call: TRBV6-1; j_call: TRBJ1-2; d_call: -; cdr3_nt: TGTGCCAGCAGTGAAGCAGGGCCCTATGGCTACACCTTC; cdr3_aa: CASSEAGPYGYTF
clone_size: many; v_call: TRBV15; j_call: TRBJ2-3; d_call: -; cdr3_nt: TGTGCCACCAGCAGAGATTACAGAGATACGCAGTATTTT; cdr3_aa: CATSRDYRDTQYF
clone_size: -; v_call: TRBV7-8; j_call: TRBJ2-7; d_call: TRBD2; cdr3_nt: TGTGCCAGCAGCCCCTACCGACTAGCGGGGGCCTACGAGCAGTACTTC; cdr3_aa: CASSPYRLAGAYEQYF
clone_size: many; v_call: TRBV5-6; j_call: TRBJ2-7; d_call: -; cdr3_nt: TGTGCCAGCAGCTGGGACGTCTACGAGCAGTACTTC; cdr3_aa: CASSWDVYEQYF
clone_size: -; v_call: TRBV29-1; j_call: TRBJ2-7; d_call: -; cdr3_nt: TGCAGCGTTGAAAAGCTAGAGACCTACGAGCAGTACTTC; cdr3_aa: CSVEKLETYEQYF
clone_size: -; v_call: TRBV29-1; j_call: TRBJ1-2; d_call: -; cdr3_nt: TGCAGCGTGGGGGAGGCGTATAACTATGGCTACACCTTC; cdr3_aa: CSVGEAYNYGYTF
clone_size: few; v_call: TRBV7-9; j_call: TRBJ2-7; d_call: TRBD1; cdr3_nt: TGTGCCAGCAGCCGGGGACAGGGGGCGTTGGAGCAGTACTTC; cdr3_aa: CASSRGQGALEQYF
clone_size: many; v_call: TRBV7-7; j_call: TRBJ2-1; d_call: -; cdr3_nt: TGTGCCAGCAGCTTAGAACAGTACAATGAGCAGTTCTTC; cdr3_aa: CASSLEQYNEQFF
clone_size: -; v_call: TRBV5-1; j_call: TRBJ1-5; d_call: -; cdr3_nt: TGCGCCAGCAGCTTGGAGGGGCAGGGCAATCAGCCCCAGCATTTT; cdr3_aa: CASSLEGQGNQPQHF
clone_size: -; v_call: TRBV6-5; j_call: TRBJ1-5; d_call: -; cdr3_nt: TGTGCCAGCAGTTTCGGGACTCCTAATAGCAATCAGCCCCAGCATTTT; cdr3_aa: CASSFGTPNSNQPQHF
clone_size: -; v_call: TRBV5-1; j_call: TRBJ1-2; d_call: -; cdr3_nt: TGCGCCAGCAGCTTGGCCTCACCGGACTATGGCTACACCTTC; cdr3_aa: CASSLASPDYGYTF
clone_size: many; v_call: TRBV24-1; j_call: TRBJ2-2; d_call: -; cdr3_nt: TGTGCCACCAGTGACACCGACAGTAACACCGGGGAGCTGTTTTTT; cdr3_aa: CATSDTDSNTGELFF
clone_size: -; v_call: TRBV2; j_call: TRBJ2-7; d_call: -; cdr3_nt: TGTGCCAGCGCTATACGGGACTCCTACGAGCAGTACTTC; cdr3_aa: CASAIRDSYEQYF
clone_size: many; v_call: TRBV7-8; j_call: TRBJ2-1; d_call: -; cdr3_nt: TGTGCCAGCAGCCCCCCTTTGGGCGGGCAGTTCTTC; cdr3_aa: CASSPPLGGQFF
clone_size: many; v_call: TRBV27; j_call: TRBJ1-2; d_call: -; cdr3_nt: TGTGCCAGCAGTTTTGGGCAGGGGTATGGCTACACCTTC; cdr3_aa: CASSFGQGYGYTF
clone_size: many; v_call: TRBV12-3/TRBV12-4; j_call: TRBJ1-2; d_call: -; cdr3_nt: TGTGCCAGCAGTTTTATTGGGCTCAGTGCGGACGGCTACACCTTC; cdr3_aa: CASSFIGLSADGYTF
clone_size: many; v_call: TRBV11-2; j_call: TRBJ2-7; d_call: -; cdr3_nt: TGTGCCAGCAGCTTCAGGATTGGATCCTACGAGCAGTACTTC; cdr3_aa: CASSFRIGSYEQYF
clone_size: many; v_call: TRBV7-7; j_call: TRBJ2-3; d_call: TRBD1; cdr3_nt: TGTGCCAGCAGCCGAGGGACAGGGGTTGAAGATACGCAGTATTTT; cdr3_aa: CASSRGTGVEDTQYF
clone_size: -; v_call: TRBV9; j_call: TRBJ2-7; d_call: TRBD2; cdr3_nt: TGTGCCAGCAGCGCGTCGGCACTAGCGGGCTACGAGCAGTACTTC; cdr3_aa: CASSASALAGYEQYF